The source of this TCR beta chain is a study of control samples from healthy donors and cancer patients (dated by TCRdb to the early 2020s). Comment on this clone: Its antigen is currently not known. No quality values exist for individual bases; no much larger clone is one base distant.

Library preparation used the immunoSEQ multiplex PCR assay. This immuneACCESS table, as held by TCRdb, lists in-frame sequences with V and J called but not all clones. Of the missing ones, under half trace to an unresolved V gene in checked studies; the others have no known cause. This sample comprises tens of thousands of clones, around 87% of them detected only once. The ten most abundant clones make up around 15% of the sample. CDR1 and CDR2 are read off the germline V gene as SQVTM and ANQGSEA. Including the terminal cysteine and phenylalanine, the CDR3 comprises 14 residues. The only DNA kept is the CDR3, 42 bases in frame from the first base. V has 4 bases trimmed and J has 3 bases trimmed; junction bases matching no gene number 5.

This TCR came from a man aged 60-69 years with head and neck cancer. Sequenced input: PBMCs. Recombination joined TRBV29-1 with TRBJ2-5, with 10 bases matching TRBD2. This receptor has the CDR3 CSVGIAGGKETQYF. The DNA sequence is as follows: TGCAGCGTTGGGATAGCGGGAGGAAAAGAGACCCAGTACTTC.